The entry that follows covers one T cell receptor beta chain sequence. Germline V lookup: CDR1 SGHRS, CDR2 YFSETQ. The V gene end was trimmed by 3 bases and the J gene end by 5 bases; junction bases not matched to a gene: 11. The CDR3 covers 18 residues. These data come from a study of blood T cell repertoires in COVID-19. As for the study in general: T cells, B-cell-depleted T cells, or PBMCs provided the cDNA or gDNA that served as material.

In the authors' methods: The assay estimated nucleated cells by amplifying reference gene primers. Sequenced by immunoSEQ multiplex PCR; TCRdb stores in-frame clones only, minus some. V and J calls and clone size are copied from that table; D and trimming were computed from the DNA. This table has 210,000 or so clones, almost 85% appearing once. The chain is built from TRBV5-1 and TRBJ2-1; TRBD2 agrees at 13 bases. The sample was peripheral blood. The receptor comes from a woman aged 70-85 years with active or convalescent COVID-19. In nucleotides, the CDR3 is TGCGCCAGCAGCTCCCTGGTGACTAGCGGGAGGAGAAACAATGAGCAGTTCTTC. This sequence encodes CASSSLVTSGRRNNEQFF.